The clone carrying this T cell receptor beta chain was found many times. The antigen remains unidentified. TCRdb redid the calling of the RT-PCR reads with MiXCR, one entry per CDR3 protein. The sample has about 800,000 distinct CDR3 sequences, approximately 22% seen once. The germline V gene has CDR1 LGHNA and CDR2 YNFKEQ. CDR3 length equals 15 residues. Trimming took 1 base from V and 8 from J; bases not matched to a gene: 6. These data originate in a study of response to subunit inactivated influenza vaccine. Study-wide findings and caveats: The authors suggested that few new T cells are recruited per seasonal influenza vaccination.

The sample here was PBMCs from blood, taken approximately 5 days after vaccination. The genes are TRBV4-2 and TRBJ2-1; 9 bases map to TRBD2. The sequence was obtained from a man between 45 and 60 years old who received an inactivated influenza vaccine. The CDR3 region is CASSQASGAFDEQFF. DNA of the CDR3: TGTGCCAGCAGCCAAGCTAGCGGGGCTTTCGATGAGCAGTTCTTC.